This is a list of T cell receptor beta chains from one sample in a study of sequential checkpoint blockade in melanoma. Here immunoSEQ multiplex PCR was the method, and the copy in TCRdb shows in-frame clones only, minus some. The sample yields 35,000 to 45,000 clones, about four fifths seen once. Specimen: CD8+ T cells sorted from blood (inferred from file names), collected from a patient given nivolumab and ipilimumab in sequence. The receptors derive from a human donor with melanoma. The CDR3 runs from the conserved cysteine through the conserved F or W. D genes are given only for firm matches. Clone size appears in some rows only: once, few, many, or a class for an expanded clone.

clone_size	v_call	j_call	d_call	cdr3_aa	cdr3_nt
-	TRBV29-1	TRBJ2-7	-	CSVGGGISYEQYF	TGCAGCGTGGGCGGAGGAATTTCCTACGAGCAGTACTTC
-	TRBV4-1	TRBJ2-7	TRBD1	CASSLPGQGESPGHYEQYF	TGCGCCAGCAGCCTACCCGGACAGGGTGAATCCCCCGGTCACTACGAGCAGTACTTC
-	TRBV4-1	TRBJ2-3	-	CASSQGQGSTDTQYF	TGCGCCAGCAGCCAAGGCCAGGGAAGCACAGATACGCAGTATTTT
-	TRBV5-4	TRBJ2-1	-	CASSLARNEQFF	TGTGCCAGCAGCTTGGCCAGGAATGAGCAGTTCTTC
-	TRBV29-1	TRBJ2-4	-	CSVEREAGNIQYF	TGCAGCGTTGAAAGGGAGGCGGGAAACATTCAGTACTTC
-	TRBV7-6	TRBJ1-4	TRBD1	CASSTLTGGEKLFF	TGTGCCAGCAGCACCTTGACAGGGGGCGAAAAACTGTTTTTT
once	TRBV28	TRBJ2-7	-	CASSPSLIKRSYEQYF	TGTGCCAGCAGCCCAAGCCTGATCAAGCGGTCCTACGAGCAGTACTTC
-	TRBV4-1	TRBJ2-5	TRBD2	CASSQDLVAGGPKTQYF	TGCGCCAGCAGCCAAGATCTAGTGGCGGGAGGGCCAAAGACCCAGTACTTC
-	TRBV5-1	TRBJ2-1	-	CASSLGGAYNEQFF	TGCGCCAGCAGCTTGGGGGGCGCGTACAATGAGCAGTTCTTC
once	TRBV9	TRBJ2-1	TRBD2	CASSVVPSGLYNEQFF	TGTGCCAGCAGCGTAGTCCCTAGCGGGCTCTACAATGAGCAGTTCTTC
-	TRBV27	TRBJ2-1	TRBD2	CASSSGTSAYNEQFF	TGTGCCAGCAGTTCCGGGACTAGCGCTTACAATGAGCAGTTCTTC
-	TRBV28	TRBJ1-1	-	CASSLGQINTEAFF	TGTGCCAGCAGTTTAGGGCAGATTAACACTGAAGCTTTCTTT
-	TRBV6-1	TRBJ1-2	-	CASSESGGAYGYTF	TGTGCCAGCAGTGAATCGGGGGGGGCCTATGGCTACACCTTC
-	TRBV5-4	TRBJ2-3	-	CASSSEEDTQYF	TGTGCCAGCAGCTCCGAGGAAGATACGCAGTATTTT
-	TRBV29-1	TRBJ2-4	-	CSVPGTRGEIQYF	TGCAGCGTCCCCGGGACAAGAGGGGAGATCCAGTACTTC
-	TRBV27	TRBJ2-7	-	CASSLSPSTYEQYF	TGTGCCAGCAGTTTATCGCCTAGCACCTACGAGCAGTACTTC
-	TRBV4-2	TRBJ2-4	TRBD2	CASSQDWGSGGARAKNIQYF	TGTGCCAGCAGCCAAGATTGGGGTAGCGGGGGGGCTAGGGCCAAAAACATTCAGTACTTC
-	TRBV5-4	TRBJ2-3	TRBD2	CASSRLGDYTDTQYF	TGTGCCAGCAGCCGACTAGGGGACTACACAGATACGCAGTATTTT
-	TRBV11-2	TRBJ1-1	-	CASSWEITAAEAFF	TGTGCCAGCAGCTGGGAGATCACGGCGGCTGAAGCTTTCTTT
-	TRBV28	TRBJ2-2	-	CASTRQGGYTGELFF	TGTGCCAGCACCCGGCAGGGAGGATACACCGGGGAGCTGTTTTTT
-	TRBV7-9	TRBJ1-1	-	CASSSPQGLNTEAFF	TGTGCCAGCAGCTCCCCCCAGGGTTTGAACACTGAAGCTTTCTTT
-	TRBV6-6	TRBJ2-1	TRBD2	CASSLSGGYNEQFF	TGTGCCAGCAGTCTTAGCGGGGGCTACAATGAGCAGTTCTTC
-	TRBV28	TRBJ2-7	-	CASSLGDSSYEQYF	TGTGCCAGCAGTTTAGGGGACTCTTCCTACGAGCAGTACTTC
once	TRBV7-9	TRBJ2-1	TRBD2	CASSPREGHSYNEQFF	TGTGCCAGCAGCCCTCGGGAGGGCCACTCCTACAATGAGCAGTTCTTC
-	TRBV5-4	TRBJ2-7	TRBD1	CASSPGQGKYEQYF	TGTGCCAGCAGCCCAGGACAGGGCAAGTACGAGCAGTACTTC
-	TRBV5-1	TRBJ2-7	TRBD1	CASSLGQGFDEQYF	TGCGCCAGCAGCTTGGGACAGGGGTTCGACGAGCAGTACTTC
-	TRBV4-1	TRBJ1-5	TRBD1	CASSLRGRIDQPQHF	TGCGCCAGCAGTCTTAGGGGGCGGATCGATCAGCCCCAGCATTTT
-	TRBV11-2	TRBJ1-1	-	CASSLFSRGFTEAFF	TGTGCCAGCAGCTTATTCTCCCGGGGTTTCACTGAAGCTTTCTTT